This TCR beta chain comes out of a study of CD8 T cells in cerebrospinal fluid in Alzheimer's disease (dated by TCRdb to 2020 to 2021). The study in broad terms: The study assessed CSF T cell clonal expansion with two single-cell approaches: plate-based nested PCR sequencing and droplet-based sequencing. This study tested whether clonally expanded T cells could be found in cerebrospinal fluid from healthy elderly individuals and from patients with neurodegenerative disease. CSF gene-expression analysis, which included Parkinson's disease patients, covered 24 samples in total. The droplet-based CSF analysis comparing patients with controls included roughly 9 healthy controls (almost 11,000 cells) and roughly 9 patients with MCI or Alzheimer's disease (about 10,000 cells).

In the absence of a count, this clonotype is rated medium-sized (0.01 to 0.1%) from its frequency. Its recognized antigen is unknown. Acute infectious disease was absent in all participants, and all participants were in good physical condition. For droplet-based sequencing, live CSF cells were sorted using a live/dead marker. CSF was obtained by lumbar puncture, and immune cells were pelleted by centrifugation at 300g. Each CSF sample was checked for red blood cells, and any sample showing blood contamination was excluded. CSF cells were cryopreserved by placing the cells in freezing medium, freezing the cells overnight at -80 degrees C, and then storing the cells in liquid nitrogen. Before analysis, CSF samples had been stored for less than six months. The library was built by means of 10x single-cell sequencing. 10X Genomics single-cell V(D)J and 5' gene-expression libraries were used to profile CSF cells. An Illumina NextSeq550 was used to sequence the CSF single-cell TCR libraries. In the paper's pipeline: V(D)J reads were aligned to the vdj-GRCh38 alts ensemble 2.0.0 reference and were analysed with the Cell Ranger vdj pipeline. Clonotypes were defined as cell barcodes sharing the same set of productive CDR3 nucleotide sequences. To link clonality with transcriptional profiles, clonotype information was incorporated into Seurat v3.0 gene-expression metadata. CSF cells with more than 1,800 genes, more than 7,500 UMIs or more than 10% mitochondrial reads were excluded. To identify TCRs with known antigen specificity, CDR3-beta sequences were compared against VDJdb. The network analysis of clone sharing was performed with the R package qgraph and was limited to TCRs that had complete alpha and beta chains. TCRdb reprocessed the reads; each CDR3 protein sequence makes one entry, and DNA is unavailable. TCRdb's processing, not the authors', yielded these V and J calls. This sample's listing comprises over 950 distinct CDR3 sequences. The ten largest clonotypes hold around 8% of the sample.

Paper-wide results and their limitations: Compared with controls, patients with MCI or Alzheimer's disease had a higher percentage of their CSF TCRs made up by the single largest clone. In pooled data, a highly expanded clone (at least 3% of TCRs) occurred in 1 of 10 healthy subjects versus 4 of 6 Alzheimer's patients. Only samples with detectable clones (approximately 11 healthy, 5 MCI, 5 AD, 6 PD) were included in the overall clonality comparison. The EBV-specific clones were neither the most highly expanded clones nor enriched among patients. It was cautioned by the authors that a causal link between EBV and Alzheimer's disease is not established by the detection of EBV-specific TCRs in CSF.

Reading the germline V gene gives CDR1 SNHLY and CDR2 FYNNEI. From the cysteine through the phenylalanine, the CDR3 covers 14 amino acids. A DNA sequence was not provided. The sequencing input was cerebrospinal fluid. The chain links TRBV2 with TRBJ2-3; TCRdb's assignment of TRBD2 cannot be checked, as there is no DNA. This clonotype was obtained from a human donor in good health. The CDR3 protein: CASATGRATDTQYF.